This passage covers 21 T cell receptor beta chains from one sample sequenced in a study of cytomegalovirus exposure and HLA in healthy donors. This PCR relied on a set of 60 Vbeta primers and 13 Jbeta primers. The table came from immunoSEQ multiplex PCR; TCRdb's copy has only in-frame clones and leaves some out. The top ten clones hold 13% to 15% of a sample with 110,000 to 150,000 clones, roughly 73% of them seen once. The material sequenced was PBMCs. These receptors were obtained from a human donor in good health.

This chain links TRBV5-1 with TRBJ1-1; D is unresolved. Trimming shortened V by 0 bases and J by 4 bases, and 13 bases separated the two germline ends. The CDR3 covers 15 residues. The germline V gene encodes CDR1 SGHRS and CDR2 YFSETQ. CDR3 DNA: TGCGCCAGCAGCTTGGTTGGGGAAGAGGGCACTGAAGCTTTCTTT. The encoded protein is CASSLVGEEGTEAFF.

The chain links TRBV10-1 to TRBJ2-7, with 11 bases fitting TRBD1. CDR3 length equals 17 residues. Germline values: CDR1 WNHNN, CDR2 SYGVQD (reference sequence). After removal of 3 bases from V and 3 bases from J, the junction contained 10 bases not matched to a gene. The CDR3 protein is CASSDKPRTGGYYEQYF. The CDR3 DNA follows: TGCGCCAGCAGTGATAAACCCCGGACAGGGGGCTACTACGAGCAGTACTTC.

The rearrangement joins TRBV19 to TRBJ1-5, with D possibly TRBD1 on 5 matching bases. The germline V gene encodes CDR1 LNHDA and CDR2 SQIVND (reference sequence). The CDR3 loop spans 13 amino acids. V was pared by 5 bases and J by 0 bases, with 5 bases between. CDR3 DNA sequence: TGTGCCAGTAGTGACAGTAGCAATCAGCCCCAGCATTTT. Amino acids: CASSDSSNQPQHF.

The chain links TRBV28 to TRBJ1-4, with a weak D call TRBD1 (5 bases). This CDR3 is built from 15 residues. Per the germline V gene, CDR1 is MDHEN and CDR2 is SYDVKM. V lost 6 bases to trimming and J lost 8 bases, with 19 bases between them. The CDR3 DNA is TGTGCCAGCAGGACCCATGGTCAGGGCCGCGAAAAACTGTTTTTT. This gives the protein CASRTHGQGREKLFF. Together with reference TRBV28 and TRBJ1-4, the CDR3 gives the full variable domain: DVKVTQSSRYLVKRTGEKVFLECVQDMDHENMFWYRQDPGLGLRLIYFSYDVKMKEKGDIPEGYSVSREKKERFSLILESASTNQTSMYLCASRTHGQGREKLFFGSGTQLSVL.

V gene TRBV6-1 combines with J gene TRBJ2-1; D is undetermined. The CDR3 has 12 amino acids. Germline V gives CDR1 MNHNS, CDR2 SASEGT. V lost 2 bases and J 7 bases, leaving 6 bases between the germline ends. CDR3 in amino acids: CASSEPGNEQFF. The CDR3 DNA reads TGTGCCAGCAGTGAACCAGGTAATGAGCAGTTCTTC.

The chain employs TRBV2 and TRBJ1-6; no clear D gene. Germline V gene lookup returns CDR1 SNHLY and CDR2 FYNNEI. Between the trimmed V and J ends, which lost 6 bases and 0 bases, there was a span of 9 bases. The CDR3 totals 15 residues. The CDR3 DNA sequence: TGTGCCAGCAGCCGCGGGATCTCCTATAATTCACCCCTCCACTTT. Translation: CASSRGISYNSPLHF.

The chain links TRBV28 to TRBJ1-2, with a tentative D call TRBD1 (5 bases). Trimming removed 3 bases at V and 5 bases at J, with 13 bases between. Per the germline V gene, CDR1 is MDHEN and CDR2 is SYDVKM. This CDR3 has 14 residues. This CDR3 reads CASSFQGRGYGYTF. The DNA for the CDR3 is TGTGCCAGCAGTTTCCAGGGTAGGGGTTATGGCTACACCTTC.

The rearrangement uses TRBV7-3 and TRBJ1-5, with 8 bases matching TRBD1. CDR3 length: 14 residues. Trimming at V came to 6 bases and at J to 6 bases, leaving 7 bases not matched to a gene. Germline V lookup: CDR1 SGHTA, CDR2 FQGTGA. The CDR3 loop reads CASRGQGEGQPQHF. CDR3 nucleotide sequence: TGTGCCAGCAGAGGACAGGGAGAAGGTCAGCCCCAGCATTTT.

The chain is built from TRBV10-1 and TRBJ2-3, with D tentatively TRBD2 (6 bases). CDR1 is WNHNN, CDR2 SYGVQD, per germline (reference sequence). The CDR3 covers 15 residues. With 2 bases removed from V and 2 bases from J, the gap between germline ends came to 11 bases. Written as DNA, the CDR3 is TGCGCCAGCAGTGAGAATAGCGGCTACACAGATACGCAGTATTTT. As protein: CASSENSGYTDTQYF.

The chain has TRBV11-1 and TRBJ2-2, with D uncertain. Trimming left V 10 bases short and J 2 bases short, with 11 bases between. Germline CDR1 reads SGHAT; CDR2 reads FQDESV (reference sequence). This CDR3 is built from 13 residues. The DNA of the CDR3 is TGTGCCACCCTGGCAGAAAACACCGGGGAGCTGTTTTTT. This translates into CATLAENTGELFF.

The rearrangement joins TRBV7-8 to TRBJ2-1; possibly TRBD2 for D (5 bases). Trimming left V 5 bases short and J 0 bases short, with 11 bases between. CDR3 length: 15 amino acids. CDR1 and CDR2 (germline): SGHVS, FQNEAQ. The CDR3 sequence is CASSVLGSSYNEQFF. The CDR3 DNA sequence: TGTGCCAGCAGCGTCCTGGGGAGCTCCTACAATGAGCAGTTCTTC. Full variable domain (rest looked up from reference TRBV7-8 and TRBJ2-1): GAGVSQSPRYKVAKRGQDVALRCDPISGHVSLFWYQQALGQGPEFLTYFQNEAQLDKSGLPSDRFFAERPEGSVSTLKIQRTQQEDSAVYLCASSVLGSSYNEQFFGPGTRLTVL.

This rearrangement joins TRBV2 to TRBJ2-2; maybe TRBD2 (5 bases). The CDR3 extends over 14 amino acids. V was clipped by 5 bases and J by 4 bases, with 11 bases between them. Germline-derived CDR1 and CDR2 are SNHLY and FYNNEI. CDR3 loop: CASSSRAGTGELFF. CDR3 coding DNA: TGTGCCAGCAGTTCACGGGCGGGCACCGGGGAGCTGTTTTTT.

V gene TRBV27 combines with J gene TRBJ1-2; 10 bases map to TRBD1. Germline CDR1 and CDR2: MNHEY and SMNVEV (reference sequence). V trimming: 8 bases; J trimming: 6 bases; junction bases outside the gene matches: 12. This CDR3 has 15 residues. The CDR3 spells CASSGQGRLVDGYTF. The CDR3 coding sequence is TGTGCCAGCTCGGGACAGGGGCGGTTGGTCGATGGCTACACCTTC.

The rearrangement links TRBV27 to TRBJ1-5; maybe TRBD1 (6 bases). Trimming removed 2 bases from V and 6 bases from J, with 14 bases in between. Germline V gene sequence: CDR1 MNHEY, CDR2 SMNVEV (reference sequence). The CDR3 contains 15 residues. The DNA for the CDR3 is TGTGCCAGCAGTTTAACTCCAGGGGTACCTCAGCCCCAGCATTTT. It codes for CASSLTPGVPQPQHF.

This chain joins TRBV6-5 and TRBJ2-1; TRBD1 matches 7 bases. The CDR3 has 14 amino acids. The ends lost 2 bases at V and 7 bases at J; junction bases unmatched: 5. Germline CDR1 and CDR2: MNHEY and SVGAGI. The CDR3 here is CASSYGGQINEQFF. The CDR3 coding sequence is TGTGCCAGCAGTTACGGGGGACAGATAAATGAGCAGTTCTTC.

The chain couples TRBV5-1 to TRBJ1-2; TRBD1 aligns across 10 bases. This CDR3 spans 15 amino acids. In germline, CDR1 is SGHRS, CDR2 YFSETQ. The trim removed 4 bases at V and 4 bases at J, leaving 7 bases unmatched. The CDR3 sequence: CASSPRQGAGYGYTF. The CDR3, as DNA: TGCGCCAGCAGCCCAAGACAGGGGGCTGGCTATGGCTACACCTTC.

CDR3 region: CASSLSGTSTDTQYF. The CDR3, as DNA: TGTGCCAGTAGCCTTAGCGGGACTAGCACAGATACGCAGTATTTT. The chain is built from TRBV19 and TRBJ2-3; the match to TRBD2 covers 8 bases. The CDR3 has 15 residues. Germline assignment: CDR1 LNHDA and CDR2 SQIVND (reference sequence). J was trimmed by 0 bases and V by 6 bases; bases with no gene match: 5.

DNA of the CDR3: TGTGCCAGCAGGGGGCGGGGTGAAAAACTGTTTTTT. It yields the protein CASRGRGEKLFF. The rearrangement joins TRBV2 to TRBJ1-4, with D perhaps matching TRBD1 (5 bases). CDR1 is SNHLY, CDR2 FYNNEI, per germline. The CDR3 is made up of 12 amino acids. V lost 6 bases, J lost 7 bases, and 9 bases lay in between.

This clone was seen a few times. The genes are TRBV6-6 and TRBJ1-2; a weak D match, TRBD1 (6 bases). Per the germline V gene, CDR1 is MNHNY and CDR2 is SVGAGI (reference sequence). V lost 8 bases to trimming and J lost 4 bases, with 17 bases between them. The CDR3 is made up of 14 amino acids. The CDR3 DNA sequence: TGTGCCAGCGTTGAGGCTGGGGGCCTCTATGGCTACACCTTC. Amino acid sequence: CASVEAGGLYGYTF.

The V and J genes are TRBV6-1 and TRBJ2-1, with 9 bases aligning to TRBD2. V shed 3 bases, J shed 6 bases, and the junction held 6 bases outside the gene matches. The CDR3 runs to 15 residues. Germline CDR1 is MNHNS and CDR2 is SASEGT. The CDR3 protein is CASSDWRGGRNEQFF. Here the CDR3 DNA reads TGTGCCAGCAGTGACTGGCGGGGGGGCCGCAATGAGCAGTTCTTC.

This chain's CDR3 is CASSLSTGPSATQYF. The CDR3 DNA sequence: TGCGCCAGCAGCCTATCCACAGGGCCCTCGGCGACCCAGTACTTC. The chain uses TRBV5-1 and TRBJ2-5; D is perhaps TRBD1 (6 bases). Germline V lookup: CDR1 SGHRS, CDR2 YFSETQ. The length of the CDR3 is 15 residues. V dropped 4 bases and J dropped 7 bases, with 20 bases sitting between them.